This T cell receptor beta chain comes out of a study of CXCR3-negative and CXCR3-positive naive CD8 T cells. In regard to this clonotype: Its antigen is not identified.

Study results and limitations: PBMCs showed partially decreased CXCR3 expression after cryopreservation, and most assays used fresh PBMCs. Naive subsets showed comparable surface CD5, and TCR interaction strength was also inferred from TRB CDR3 physicochemistry. For memory CD8+ cells diversity was much lower, but both naive subsets had comparably high diversity. Naive cells that were CXCR3-positive had more hydrophobic TRB CDR3s (compared with CXCR3-negative naive cells).

This CDR3 has 15 residues. Germline V gives CDR1 SGHKS, CDR2 YYEKEE (reference sequence). cDNA libraries for TRB were generated by 5' RACE incorporating UMI labels. For each CDR3 protein, TCRdb gives one entry from its re-call of the 5' RACE reads, without DNA. Its table records under 150,000 distinct CDR3 sequences. Sample: naive CXCR3+ CD8+ T cells from blood. The subset here: CD45RO-CCR7+CD27+CD95- naive CD8+ T cells expressing CXCR3 (TNR3+). The source of this sequence is a human donor in good health. Some clones in this sample may be carry-over from other donors' samples. The V call is TRBV5-5, the J call TRBJ2-7; there is no DNA to check the TCRdb D call of TRBD2. CDR3 protein: CASSFAAGFSYEQYF.